The following is a T cell receptor (beta chain) sequence with its context. Clones were read by immunoSEQ multiplex PCR, and TCRdb kept only the in-frame ones, dropping some. This table holds about 16,000 clones, less than 85% found once. The sample belongs to a study of tumor-infiltrating lymphocytes in localized non-small cell lung cancer. V gave up 6 bases and J gave up 7 bases, with 12 bases separating them. Germline V CDR1 and CDR2: MNHEY, SVGAGI. The CDR3 is 13 residues long. This sequence originates from a human donor with non-small cell lung cancer. The chain recombines TRBV6-5 with TRBJ1-4, with TRBD1 as a possible D gene (5 bases). Sample: lung tumor tissue. The CDR3 region has the DNA TGTGCCAGCAGCCTCGAGAGGGGTGAAAAACTGTTTTTT. Amino acid sequence: CASSLERGEKLFF.